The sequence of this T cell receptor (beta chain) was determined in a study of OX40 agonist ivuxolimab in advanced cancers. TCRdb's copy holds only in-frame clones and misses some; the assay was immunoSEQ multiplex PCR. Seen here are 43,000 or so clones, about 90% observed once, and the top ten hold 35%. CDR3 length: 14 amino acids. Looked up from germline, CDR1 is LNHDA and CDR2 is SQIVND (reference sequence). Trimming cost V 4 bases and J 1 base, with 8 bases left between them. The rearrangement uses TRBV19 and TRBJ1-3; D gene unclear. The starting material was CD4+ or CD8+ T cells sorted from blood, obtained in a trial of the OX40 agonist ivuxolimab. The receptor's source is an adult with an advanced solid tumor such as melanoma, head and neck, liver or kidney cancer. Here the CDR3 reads CASSTQQSGNTIYF. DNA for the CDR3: TGTGCCAGTAGTACACAGCAATCTGGAAACACCATATATTTT. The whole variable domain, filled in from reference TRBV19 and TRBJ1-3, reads DGGITQSPKYLFRKEGQNVTLSCEQNLNHDAMYWYRQDPGQGLRLIYYSQIVNDFQKGDIAEGYSVSREKKESFPLTVTSAQKNPTAFYLCASSTQQSGNTIYFGEGSWLTVV.